The entry below describes one T cell receptor (beta chain). The antigen remains undetermined. The data are from a study of shared clonotypes between healthy human individuals. Notes on the study in general: Only blood underwent sampling, and tissue repertoires likely differ.

Germline V gene sequence: CDR1 MNHNS, CDR2 SASEGT. The V end was cut by 2 bases, the J end by 3 bases, with 11 bases between. The CDR3 covers 15 residues. Clones were read by immunoSEQ multiplex PCR, and TCRdb kept only the in-frame ones, dropping some. The table has roughly 2.4 million clones, approximately 94% seen once. This TCR was sampled from a man in his late teens or twenties in good health. The chain uses TRBV6-1 and TRBJ2-1, with a tentative D call TRBD2 (6 bases). The sequencing sample was made of naive CD4+ T cells sorted from blood. This sample's subset: CD45RA+ positively selected. The CDR3 DNA reads as TGTGCCAGCAGTGAAAACTGGGGGGTCTACAATGAGCAGTTCTTC. Translated, it gives CASSENWGVYNEQFF.